The sequence of this T cell receptor beta chain was determined in a study of blood T cell repertoires in COVID-19. Across the study: T cells, B-cell-depleted T cells, or PBMCs provided the cDNA or gDNA that served as material.

Per germline, CDR1 MDHEN and CDR2 SYDVKM. The CDR3 sequence is 15 residues long. V dropped 5 bases and J dropped 2 bases, with 15 bases sitting between them. In the study's own analysis: It was from reference gene primer amplification that nucleated cell counts were estimated. Produced via immunoSEQ multiplex PCR; TCRdb's table is partial and in-frame only. V, J and clone size are taken as reported in that table, and D and trimming were inferred from the DNA itself. In the table there are just under 350,000 clones, under 95% of which are singletons. In this sample, this clone turned up a few times. This sequence joins TRBV28 and TRBJ1-2; tentative D call: TRBD1 (6 bases). The origin of this receptor is a woman aged 18-29 years who had recovered from COVID-19. Sequencing used peripheral blood. Here the CDR3 DNA reads TGTGCCAGCAGTCTCCCGGGACACTCGAACTATGGCTACACCTTC. Its protein product is CASSLPGHSNYGYTF.